This T cell receptor beta chain was recorded in a study of Ad26.COV2.S vaccination and SARS-CoV-2 variants. The treatment: around 19 received Ad26.COV2.S at low or high dose, single or two shots; about 5 received placebo; per-sample allocation not given. Samples analyzed were those drawn on day 63 after the first vaccine or placebo injection. Libraries were prepared by immunoSEQ multiplex PCR; TCRdb keeps only in-frame clonotypes and omits some of them. Among around 320,000 clones listed, around 87% were seen once. This clone has just one count. Germline CDR1 is LNHDA and CDR2 is SQIVND (reference sequence). CDR3 length: 13 residues. V was cut by 8 bases and J by 1 base, with 11 bases left in between.

The V gene is TRBV19, the J gene TRBJ1-1; D remains ambiguous. This TCR came from a person aged 18 to 65 who received the Ad26.COV2.S COVID-19 vaccine or a placebo. The material was peripheral blood, obtained in a trial of Ad26.COV2.S vaccine versus placebo. The CDR3 is CASVKNTNTEAFF. CDR3 nucleotide sequence: TGTGCCAGTGTTAAGAATACGAACACTGAAGCTTTCTTT.